These 8 T cell receptor beta chains were all obtained from the same sample, sequenced in a study of beta chain features in type 1 diabetes (dated by TCRdb to between 2018 and 2020). The library was obtained by the immunoSEQ multiplex PCR assay. The entire isolated RNA was reverse transcribed using the High Capacity cDNA Reverse Transcription Kit, and thus expressed TCRB transcripts were sequenced. TCRdb mirrors the immuneACCESS table, restricted to in-frame sequences. Some clones are absent from its copies; in checked studies, under half trace to an unresolved V gene, and the reason for the others is unknown. Here the sample has over 700,000 clones; around a sixth occur a single time. Jointly, the top ten make up around 0.02% of the sample. Sequences were obtained from naive CD4+ T cells from blood. This sample's cell subset or site label indicates: true naive CD4+ T cells. The receptors were sampled from a woman aged 18 to 35 in good health.

This clone was detected only a few times. The chain joins TRBV19 to TRBJ1-5; D gene uncertain. The CDR3 has 13 amino acids. Trimming removed 6 bases from V and 4 bases from J, with 10 bases in between. Germline V gene lookup returns CDR1 LNHDA and CDR2 SQIVND (reference sequence). The CDR3 protein is CASSTAMNQPQHF. The CDR3 coding sequence is TGTGCCAGTAGCACAGCGATGAATCAGCCCCAGCATTTT. The variable domain in full, completed from reference TRBV19 and TRBJ1-5, reads DGGITQSPKYLFRKEGQNVTLSCEQNLNHDAMYWYRQDPGQGLRLIYYSQIVNDFQKGDIAEGYSVSREKKESFPLTVTSAQKNPTAFYLCASSTAMNQPQHFGDGTRLSIL.

The chain joins TRBV7-2 to TRBJ1-5; a weak D match, TRBD1 (6 bases). The CDR3 contains 17 residues. The V and J ends lost 5 bases and 3 bases respectively, with 20 bases between them. Germline-derived CDR1 and CDR2 are SGHTA and FQGNSA. This chain's CDR3 is CASSATGGYFINQPQHF. CDR3 bases: TGTGCCAGCAGCGCGACAGGTGGATATTTTATCAATCAGCCCCAGCATTTT.

The genes are TRBV7-2 and TRBJ2-7, with 7 bases lining up with TRBD2. Germline lookup yields CDR1 SGHTA and CDR2 FQGNSA. The CDR3 sequence is 16 residues long. The V gene end was trimmed by 4 bases and the J gene end by 4 bases; junction bases not matched to a gene: 13. CDR3 DNA: TGTGCCAGCAGCTCATCCGGGTCTAGCGGAGGTTACGAGCAGTACTTC. This sequence encodes CASSSSGSSGGYEQYF.

A few counts support this clone. The chain has TRBV28 and TRBJ2-1, with TRBD2 as a possible D gene (5 bases). This CDR3 contains 15 residues. Trimming left V 5 bases short and J 9 bases short, with 20 bases between. Germline CDR1 and CDR2: MDHEN and SYDVKM. The CDR3 spells CASSLGGVRRGEQFF. Here the CDR3 DNA reads TGTGCCAGCAGTCTTGGTGGGGTTCGACGGGGTGAGCAGTTCTTC.

This clone has just a few counts. The rearrangement uses TRBV2 and TRBJ1-5; D uncertain. The length of the CDR3 is 14 residues. The V gene's germline CDR1 is SNHLY and CDR2 FYNNEI. The V end lost 4 bases, the J end lost 6 bases, and 13 bases lay between the germline ends. CDR3 loop: CASSGEVGRQPQHF. As DNA, the CDR3 is TGTGCCAGCAGTGGAGAGGTTGGGCGTCAGCCCCAGCATTTT.

The rearrangement joins TRBV6-1 to TRBJ1-2; perhaps TRBD1 as D (5 bases). Germline CDR1 is MNHNS and CDR2 is SASEGT. This CDR3 region has 12 residues. The ends were cut back, 7 bases at V and 5 bases at J, with 11 bases in the middle. CDR3 sequence reads: CASMGEVYGYTF. CDR3 DNA sequence: TGTGCCAGCATGGGGGAGGTGTATGGCTACACCTTC.

This clone has just a few counts. Other DNA sequences within the sample encode an identical CDR3. This rearrangement joins TRBV18 to TRBJ2-7; 9 bases are a match to TRBD1. Germline V CDR1 and CDR2: KGHSH, LQKENI. The CDR3 runs to 15 residues. V dropped 3 bases and J dropped 0; count of bases not matched to a gene: 3. CDR3 DNA sequence: TGTGCCAGCTCACCGGGGACAGGGAGCTCCTACGAGCAGTACTTC. This gives the protein CASSPGTGSSYEQYF.

This sequence joins TRBV6-1 and TRBJ1-2; D might be TRBD1 (6 bases). The V gene's germline CDR1 is MNHNS and CDR2 SASEGT. This CDR3 has 11 residues. Trimming removed 8 bases at V and 3 bases at J, with 7 bases between. CDR3 loop: CASRQDYGYTF. The CDR3 coding sequence is TGTGCCAGCCGACAGGACTATGGCTACACCTTC.